This TCR beta chain was sequenced in a study of early stage breast cancer tumors. Study in general: ER+/PR+/HER2- status applied to about 80% of the 16 invasive breast tumors.

This clone was observed a single time. CDR1 and CDR2 (germline): SGHNT, YYREEE (reference sequence). The CDR3 has 15 residues. V shed 1 base and J 1 base; nucleotides not matched to a gene: 4. Assay: immunoSEQ multiplex PCR; the TCRdb copy retains only in-frame clones and omits some. Of 25,000 to 35,000 clones in the sample, about 59% are singletons; the top ten hold 7.5% to 9.5%. This TCR was sampled from a person aged 50-59 years with breast cancer. The V gene is TRBV5-4, the J gene TRBJ2-5; 7 nucleotides line up with TRBD1. The sequencing input was breast tumor tissue. The CDR3 loop is CASSLTGVGQETQYF. CDR3 DNA: TGTGCCAGCAGCTTGACAGGGGTGGGCCAAGAGACCCAGTACTTC.